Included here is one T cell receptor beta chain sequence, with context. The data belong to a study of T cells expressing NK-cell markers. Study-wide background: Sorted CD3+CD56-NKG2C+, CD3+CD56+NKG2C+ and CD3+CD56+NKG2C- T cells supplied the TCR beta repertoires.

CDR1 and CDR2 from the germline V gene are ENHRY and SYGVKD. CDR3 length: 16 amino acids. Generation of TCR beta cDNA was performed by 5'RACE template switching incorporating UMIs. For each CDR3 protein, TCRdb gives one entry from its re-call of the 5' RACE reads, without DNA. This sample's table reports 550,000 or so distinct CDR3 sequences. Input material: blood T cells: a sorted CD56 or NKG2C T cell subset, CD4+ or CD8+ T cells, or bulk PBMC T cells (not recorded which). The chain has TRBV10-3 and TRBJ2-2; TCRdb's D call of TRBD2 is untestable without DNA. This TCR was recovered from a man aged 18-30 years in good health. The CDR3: CAISPGTSAVNGELFF.